The rows below give T cell receptor beta chains drawn from one sample of a study of CD8+CD57+ T cells in acquired aplastic anemia. TCRdb passed the reads through MiXCR, listing each CDR3 protein once. The repertoire includes under 200,000 distinct CDR3 sequences, 63% of them detected once, and under 50% sits in the top ten. Sequencing input: sorted CD4+, CD8+, or CD8+CD57+ T cells (not recorded which) from PBMCs. The receptors come from a human donor in good health. CDR3s include the opening cysteine and the closing phenylalanine or tryptophan. Each record gives: V gene, CDR3 protein.

V gene: TRBV20-1; CDR3 protein: CSASAGGGQPQHF
V gene: TRBV20-1; CDR3 protein: CSARDPSGDTEAFF
V gene: TRBV19; CDR3 protein: CASSMTGYEQYF
V gene: TRBV20-1; CDR3 protein: CSARDFQGRGDIQYF
V gene: TRBV2; CDR3 protein: CASRQGLAVYEQYF
V gene: TRBV20-1; CDR3 protein: CSARVRLDADNEQFF
V gene: TRBV2; CDR3 protein: CASSEWPAADEKLFF
V gene: TRBV19; CDR3 protein: CASSPNPYGYTF
V gene: TRBV3-1; CDR3 protein: CASSQPRNGRGKGNEQFF
V gene: TRBV29-1; CDR3 protein: CSVDTGPQETQYF
V gene: TRBV5-6; CDR3 protein: CASQGRWGYNEQYF
V gene: TRBV15; CDR3 protein: CATSRDLTGGNSPLHF
V gene: TRBV7-9; CDR3 protein: CASSWDGNSPLHF
V gene: TRBV14; CDR3 protein: CASSQGASGFYEQYF
V gene: TRBV7-8; CDR3 protein: CASSRIQSRGPEYF
V gene: TRBV19; CDR3 protein: CASSIKGYNTGELFF
V gene: TRBV24-1; CDR3 protein: CATSDPGTSGGDEQFF
V gene: TRBV9; CDR3 protein: CASSPKTPAAPHEQYF
V gene: TRBV7-8; CDR3 protein: CASSPVAVGRYNEQFF
V gene: TRBV4-2; CDR3 protein: CASSQRDWGADTQYF
V gene: TRBV29-1; CDR3 protein: CSVAPTYEQFF
V gene: TRBV11-3; CDR3 protein: CASSLVSTVGEDNQPQHF
V gene: TRBV7-3; CDR3 protein: CASSLTGVREGDTQYF
V gene: TRBV7-9; CDR3 protein: CASSSHEGYEQYF
V gene: TRBV6-2/TRBV6-3; CDR3 protein: CVSSSLGFLQGLEQFF
V gene: TRBV7-3; CDR3 protein: CASSPREGLGNEQFF
V gene: TRBV20-1; CDR3 protein: CSALEQGYEQYF
V gene: TRBV7-3; CDR3 protein: CASSVTLMDEQSF
V gene: TRBV7-2; CDR3 protein: CASSSGTSEEQYF
V gene: TRBV14; CDR3 protein: CASSQGHANTEAFF
V gene: TRBV4-1; CDR3 protein: CASSQEGYFTDTQYF
V gene: TRBV7-9; CDR3 protein: CASRLAGSYEQYF
V gene: TRBV15; CDR3 protein: CATRSSGSNQPQHF
V gene: TRBV9; CDR3 protein: CASSVEGANYEQYF
V gene: TRBV19; CDR3 protein: CASKGGTYEQYF
V gene: TRBV7-9; CDR3 protein: CASSLGAVRGYTF
V gene: TRBV15; CDR3 protein: CATSRGGWGTENTIYF
V gene: TRBV7-2; CDR3 protein: CASSSPGEGEHEQYF
V gene: TRBV24-1; CDR3 protein: CATSDPGTAEAFF
V gene: TRBV10-3; CDR3 protein: CAITKTGTGGSPLHF
V gene: TRBV30; CDR3 protein: CAWSGRTGTGSPLHF
V gene: TRBV24-1; CDR3 protein: CATSEGGTADTQYF
V gene: TRBV7-9; CDR3 protein: CASSLATLQTLNEKLFF
V gene: TRBV4-2; CDR3 protein: CASSQGLAASTDTQYF
V gene: TRBV6-6; CDR3 protein: CASSYSASSYEQYF
V gene: TRBV15; CDR3 protein: CATSSSGAFYEQYF
V gene: TRBV7-8; CDR3 protein: CASSLGLAGVGETQYF
V gene: TRBV11-2; CDR3 protein: CASSLGGGAFSHEQYF
V gene: TRBV19; CDR3 protein: CASSYDSTGAYEQYF
V gene: TRBV6-6; CDR3 protein: CASSSSAGGEDEQFF
V gene: TRBV5-6; CDR3 protein: CASSVTGLAAYEQYF
V gene: TRBV20-1; CDR3 protein: CSASDSRRATDTQYF
V gene: TRBV19; CDR3 protein: CASSRGGSGSSYEQYF
V gene: TRBV24-1; CDR3 protein: CATSDPGSSYEQYF
V gene: TRBV2; CDR3 protein: CASSATGGAGANVLTF
V gene: TRBV11-2; CDR3 protein: CASSTGGLFYEQYF
V gene: TRBV7-7; CDR3 protein: CASSLNLVAGNTGELFF
V gene: TRBV7-9; CDR3 protein: CARASGELNEQFF
V gene: TRBV10-3; CDR3 protein: CAISEHSEQYF
V gene: TRBV19; CDR3 protein: CASSYRNFYGYTF